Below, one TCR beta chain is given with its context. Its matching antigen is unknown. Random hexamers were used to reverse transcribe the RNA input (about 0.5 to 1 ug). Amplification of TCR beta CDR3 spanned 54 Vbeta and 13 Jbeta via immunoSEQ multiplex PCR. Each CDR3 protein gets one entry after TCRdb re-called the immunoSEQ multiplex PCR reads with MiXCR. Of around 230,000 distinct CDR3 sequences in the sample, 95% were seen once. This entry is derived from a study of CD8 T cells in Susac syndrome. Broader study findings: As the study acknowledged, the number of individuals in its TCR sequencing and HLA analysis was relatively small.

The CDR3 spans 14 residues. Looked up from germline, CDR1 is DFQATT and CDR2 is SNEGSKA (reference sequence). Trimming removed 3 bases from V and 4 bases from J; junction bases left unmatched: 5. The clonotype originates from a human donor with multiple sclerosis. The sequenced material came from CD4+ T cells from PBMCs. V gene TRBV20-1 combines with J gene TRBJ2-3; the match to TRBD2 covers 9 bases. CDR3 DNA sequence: TGCAGTGCTAGTAGCGGGAGTGCCGCAGATACGCAGTATTTT. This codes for CSASSGSAADTQYF.